This TCR beta chain was profiled in a study of T cell repertoires in aging, cancer and after chemotherapy. Peripheral blood genomic DNA, not sorted cells or RNA, was the template. V trimming: 6 bases; J trimming: 2 bases; junction bases outside the gene matches: 5. Germline V CDR1 and CDR2: LNHDA, SQIVND (reference sequence). The CDR3 sequence is 15 residues long. There are a few counts of this clonotype. The antigen is unknown. Study outcomes and limitations: Rebound thymic output was suggested by rising median generation probability during chemotherapy in each cancer cohort.

TRB rearrangements spanning V, D and J were amplified using mixed TRB-A/B primers. TCRdb ran MiXCR on the multiplex PCR reads and lists one entry per CDR3 protein. Of about 1,300 distinct CDR3 sequences in the sample, about 27% are singletons; the top ten hold 15% to 17%. The sequence was collected from a human donor with a solid tumor. Sequenced: blood. The chain employs TRBV19 and TRBJ2-5; 11 bases match TRBD1. This CDR3 is CASRTGTGGQETQYF. CDR3 bases: TGTGCCAGTAGGACCGGGACAGGGGGACAAGAGACCCAGTACTTC.